The 5 T cell receptor beta chains reported below all come from one sample, sequenced in a study of cytomegalovirus exposure and HLA in healthy donors. The PCR contained 60 Vbeta and 13 Jbeta primers. The data were produced by immunoSEQ multiplex PCR, yet TCRdb's version contains in-frame clones alone and is incomplete. The sample lists nearly 110,000 clones, less than 85% occurring once. Sequencing was done on a sample of PBMCs. Receptors were obtained from a man between 60 and 70 years old in good health and CMV-seronegative.

In regard to this clone: This same CDR3 is encoded by further DNA sequences in the sample. The chain carries TRBV5-1 and TRBJ2-3, with D unresolved. This CDR3 comprises 14 residues. Germline lookup yields CDR1 SGHRS and CDR2 YFSETQ. V shed 0 bases and J shed 1 base, with 6 bases lying between them. The CDR3 loop reads CASSLDGGTDTQYF. CDR3 bases: TGCGCCAGCAGCTTGGATGGAGGCACAGATACGCAGTATTTT.

The chain employs TRBV2 and TRBJ1-3; D gene ambiguous. CDR1 and CDR2 from the germline V gene are SNHLY and FYNNEI. CDR3 size: 12 residues. Trimming shortened V by 5 bases and J by 2 bases, and 4 bases separated the two germline ends. The CDR3 region has the DNA TGTGCCAGCAGTACAACTGGAAACACCATATATTTT. Its translation is CASSTTGNTIYF.

This rearrangement joins TRBV14 to TRBJ1-6; D is unclear. V lost 5 bases to trimming and J lost 4 bases, with 12 bases between them. Germline lookup yields CDR1 SGHDN and CDR2 FVKESK. The CDR3 length is 15 residues. This CDR3 is CASSALGTYNSPLHF. CDR3 DNA sequence: TGTGCCAGCAGCGCCCTAGGTACGTATAATTCACCCCTCCACTTT.

The chain uses TRBV11-2 and TRBJ2-7; D is ambiguous. Trimming left V 0 bases short and J 1 base short, with 7 bases between. The CDR3 is made up of 14 amino acids. Looked up from germline, CDR1 is SGHAT and CDR2 is FQNNGV. The CDR3 DNA sequence: TGTGCCAGCAGCTTAGATCACTATTCCTACGAGCAGTACGTC. Its translation: CASSLDHYSYEQYV.

This clone was detected only once. This chain uses TRBV5-1 with TRBJ1-5; a possible D gene is TRBD1 (6 bases). The CDR3 is 15 amino acids. The V and J ends lost 0 bases and 3 bases respectively, with 10 bases between them. Per the germline V gene, CDR1 is SGHRS and CDR2 is YFSETQ. The CDR3: CASSLAGQINQPQHF. DNA for the CDR3: TGCGCCAGCAGCTTGGCCGGACAGATCAATCAGCCCCAGCATTTT. The variable domain in full, completed from reference TRBV5-1 and TRBJ1-5, reads KAGVTQTPRYLIKTRGQQVTLSCSPISGHRSVSWYQQTPGQGLQFLFEYFSETQRNKGNFPGRFSGRQFSNSRSEMNVSTLELGDSALYLCASSLAGQINQPQHFGDGTRLSIL.